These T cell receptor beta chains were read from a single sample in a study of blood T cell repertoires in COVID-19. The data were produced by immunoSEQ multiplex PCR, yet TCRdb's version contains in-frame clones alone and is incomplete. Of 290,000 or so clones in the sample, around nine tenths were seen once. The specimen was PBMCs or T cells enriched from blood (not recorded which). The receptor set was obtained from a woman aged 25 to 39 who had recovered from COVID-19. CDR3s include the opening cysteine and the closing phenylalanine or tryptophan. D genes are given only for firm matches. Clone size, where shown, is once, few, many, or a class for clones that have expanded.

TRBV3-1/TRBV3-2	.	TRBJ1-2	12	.	CASSQGRGGYTF	TGTGCCAGCAGCCAAGGCAGGGGTGGCTACACCTTC
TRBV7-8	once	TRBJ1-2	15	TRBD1	CASSSSGQGISGYTF	TGTGCCAGCAGCTCATCGGGACAGGGGATTAGTGGCTACACCTTC
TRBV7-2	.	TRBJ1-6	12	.	CASSFPGSPLHF	TGTGCCAGCAGCTTTCCGGGATCACCCCTCCACTTT
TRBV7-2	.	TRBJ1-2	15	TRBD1	CASSPQGKVNYGYTF	TGTGCCAGCAGCCCACAGGGGAAGGTTAACTATGGCTACACCTTC
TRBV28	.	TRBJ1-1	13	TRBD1	CASFGTVNTEAFF	TGTGCCAGTTTTGGGACAGTGAACACTGAAGCTTTCTTT
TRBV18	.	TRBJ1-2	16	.	CASSRDPGQSSYGYTF	TGTGCCAGCTCACGGGATCCGGGACAAAGTTCCTATGGCTACACCTTC
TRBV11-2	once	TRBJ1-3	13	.	CASSLGRGNTIYF	TGTGCCAGCAGCTTAGGCAGGGGTAACACCATATATTTT
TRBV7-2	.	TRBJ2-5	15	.	CASSLAGGGGETQYF	TGTGCCAGCAGCTTAGCCGGCGGGGGCGGAGAGACCCAGTACTTC
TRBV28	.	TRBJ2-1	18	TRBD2	CASSTPFGSSGTYNEQFF	TGTGCCAGCAGTACCCCCTTTGGCAGTAGCGGGACTTACAATGAGCAGTTCTTC
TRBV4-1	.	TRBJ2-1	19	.	CASSQEGTRLARPYNEQFF	TGCGCCAGCAGCCAAGAGGGGACACGGCTCGCGAGGCCCTACAATGAGCAGTTCTTC
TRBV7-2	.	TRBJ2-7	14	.	CASSLGQGGHEQYF	TGTGCCAGCTCCCTCGGGCAGGGGGGCCACGAGCAGTACTTC
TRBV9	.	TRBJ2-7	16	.	CASSAGVIPPINEQYF	TGTGCCAGCAGCGCGGGTGTGATCCCCCCAATCAACGAGCAGTACTTC
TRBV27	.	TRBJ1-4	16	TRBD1	CASSFWDRGRNEKLFF	TGTGCCAGCAGTTTTTGGGACAGGGGGCGAAATGAAAAACTGTTTTTT
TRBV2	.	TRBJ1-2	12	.	CASSVQGYGYTF	TGTGCCAGCAGTGTTCAGGGTTATGGCTACACCTTC
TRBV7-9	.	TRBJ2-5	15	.	CASSLPTPGQETQYF	TGTGCCAGCAGCTTACCCACACCAGGTCAAGAGACCCAGTACTTC
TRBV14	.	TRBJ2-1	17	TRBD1	CASSQTLGQGALNEQFF	TGTGCCAGCAGCCAAACGCTAGGACAGGGGGCATTGAATGAGCAGTTCTTC
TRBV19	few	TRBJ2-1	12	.	CAAWGGSNEQFF	TGTGCCGCCTGGGGAGGAAGCAATGAGCAGTTCTTC
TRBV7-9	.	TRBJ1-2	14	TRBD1	CASSPPNRGESYTF	TGTGCCAGCAGCCCTCCGAACAGGGGAGAGAGCTACACCTTC
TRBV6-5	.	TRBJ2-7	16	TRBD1	CASSYSRTGFTYEQYF	TGTGCCAGCAGTTACTCGCGGACAGGCTTCACCTACGAGCAGTACTTC
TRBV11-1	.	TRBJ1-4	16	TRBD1	CASSQVWDRTNEKLFF	TGTGCCAGCAGCCAAGTCTGGGACAGAACTAATGAAAAACTGTTTTTT
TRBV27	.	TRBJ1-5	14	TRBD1	CASSLTGNRQPQHF	TGTGCCAGCAGTCTGACAGGGAACCGGCAGCCCCAGCATTTT
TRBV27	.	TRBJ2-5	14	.	CASSPWDTLETQYF	TGTGCCAGCTCACCTTGGGACACTCTGGAGACCCAGTACTTC
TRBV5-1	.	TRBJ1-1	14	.	CASSLNGGDTEAFF	TGCGCCAGCAGCTTGAACGGGGGAGACACTGAAGCTTTCTTT
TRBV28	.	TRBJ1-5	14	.	CASSYQASNQPQHF	TGTGCCAGCAGTTATCAGGCCAGCAATCAGCCCCAGCATTTT
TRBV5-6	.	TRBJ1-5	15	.	CASSLGSYSNQPQHF	TGTGCCAGCAGCCTTGGGAGCTATAGCAATCAGCCCCAGCATTTT
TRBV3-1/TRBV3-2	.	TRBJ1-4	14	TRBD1	CASSRSTGTEKLFF	TGTGCCAGCAGCCGTTCGACAGGGACCGAAAAACTGTTTTTT
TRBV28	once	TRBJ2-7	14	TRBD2	CASTEASGIYEQYF	TGTGCCAGCACAGAGGCTAGCGGGATTTACGAGCAGTACTTC
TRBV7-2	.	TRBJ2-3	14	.	CASSSNRATDTQYF	TGTGCCAGCAGCTCCAACAGGGCCACAGATACGCAGTATTTT
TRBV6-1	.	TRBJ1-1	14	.	CASSEGQRWTEAFF	TGTGCCAGCAGCGAAGGACAGAGGTGGACTGAAGCTTTCTTT
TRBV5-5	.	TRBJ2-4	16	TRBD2	CASSPTSGSVQNIQYF	TGTGCCAGCAGCCCGACTAGCGGGAGCGTCCAAAACATTCAGTACTTC
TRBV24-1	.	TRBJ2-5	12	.	CATSVNQETQYF	TGTGCCACCAGTGTTAACCAAGAGACCCAGTACTTC
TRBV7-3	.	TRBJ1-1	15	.	CASSVGQQMNTEAFF	TGTGCCAGCAGCGTTGGGCAACAGATGAACACTGAAGCTTTCTTT
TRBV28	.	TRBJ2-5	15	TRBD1	CASRERDRVEETQYF	TGTGCCAGCAGGGAACGGGACAGGGTGGAGGAGACCCAGTACTTC
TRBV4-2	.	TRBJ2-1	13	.	CATGDRAYNEQFF	TGTGCCACAGGGGACCGGGCCTACAATGAGCAGTTCTTC
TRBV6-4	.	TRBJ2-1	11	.	CASRGWAEQFF	TGTGCCAGCAGGGGCTGGGCCGAGCAGTTCTTC
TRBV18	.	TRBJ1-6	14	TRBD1	CASLENRGGSPLHF	TGTGCCAGCCTAGAAAACAGGGGAGGTTCACCCCTCCACTTT
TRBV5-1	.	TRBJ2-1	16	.	CASSLEGGLIYNEQFF	TGCGCCAGCAGCTTGGAAGGGGGACTAATCTACAATGAGCAGTTCTTC
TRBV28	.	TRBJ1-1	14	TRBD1	CASIPGQMNTEAFF	TGTGCCAGCATTCCGGGACAGATGAACACTGAAGCTTTCTTT
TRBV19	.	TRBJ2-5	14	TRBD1	CASRGQGALKTQYF	TGTGCCAGTAGGGGACAGGGGGCTCTGAAGACCCAGTACTTC
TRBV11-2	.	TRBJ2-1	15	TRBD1	CASSVRQGGGNEQFF	TGTGCCAGCAGCGTTAGACAGGGGGGGGGAAATGAGCAGTTCTTC
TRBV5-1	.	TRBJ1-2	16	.	CASSLGSGRLSYGYTF	TGCGCCAGCAGCTTGGGGTCAGGGCGTCTTAGCTATGGCTACACCTTC
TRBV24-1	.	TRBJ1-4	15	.	CATSDPSDTPEKLFF	TGTGCCACCAGTGATCCCTCAGACACGCCCGAAAAACTGTTTTTT
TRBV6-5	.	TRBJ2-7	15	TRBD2	CASTQGLAGSYEQYF	TGTGCCAGCACCCAAGGGCTAGCGGGAAGCTACGAGCAGTACTTC
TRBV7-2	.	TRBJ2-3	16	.	CASSLISGAGKDTQYF	TGTGCCAGCAGCTTAATAAGCGGAGCAGGCAAAGATACGCAGTATTTT
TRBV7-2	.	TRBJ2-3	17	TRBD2	CASSLSVGGVSTDTQYF	TGTGCCAGCAGCTTATCGGTTGGGGGGGTTAGCACAGATACGCAGTATTTT
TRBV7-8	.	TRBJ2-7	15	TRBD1	CASSLFQGASYEQYF	TGTGCCAGCAGCTTATTTCAGGGGGCTTCCTACGAGCAGTACTTC
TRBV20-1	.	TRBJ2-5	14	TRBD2	CSASTGLPKETQYF	TGCAGTGCTAGTACGGGACTACCTAAAGAGACCCAGTACTTC
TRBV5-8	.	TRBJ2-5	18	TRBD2	CASSLALGGLGGKETQYF	TGTGCCAGCAGCTTGGCACTGGGTGGCCTCGGGGGGAAAGAGACCCAGTACTTC
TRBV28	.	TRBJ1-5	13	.	CASSLPRASAQHF	TGTGCCAGCAGTTTACCGAGGGCATCAGCCCAGCATTTT
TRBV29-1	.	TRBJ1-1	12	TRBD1	CSVATGVTEAFF	TGCAGCGTTGCTACAGGGGTCACTGAAGCTTTCTTT
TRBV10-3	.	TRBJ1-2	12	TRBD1	CAITEGANGYTF	TGTGCCATCACGGAGGGGGCGAACGGCTACACCTTC
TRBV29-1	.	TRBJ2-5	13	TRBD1	CSTTTGGQGTQYF	TGCAGCACTACGACAGGGGGCCAAGGGACCCAGTACTTC
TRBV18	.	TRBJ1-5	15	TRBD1	CASSQRQGDNQPQHF	TGTGCCAGCTCACAACGACAGGGCGACAATCAGCCCCAGCATTTT
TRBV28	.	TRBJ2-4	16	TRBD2	CASSNISGSILYIQYF	TGTGCCAGCAGCAACATTAGCGGGAGCATTCTTTACATTCAGTACTTC
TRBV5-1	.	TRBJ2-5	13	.	CASSWTGEETQYF	TGCGCCAGCAGCTGGACGGGGGAAGAGACCCAGTACTTC
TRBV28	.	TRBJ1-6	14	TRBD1	CASSLAQGDSPLHF	TGTGCCAGCAGTTTAGCCCAGGGGGATTCACCCCTCCACTTT
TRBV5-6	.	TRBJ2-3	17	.	CASSWPTGNPSTDTQYF	TGTGCCAGCAGCTGGCCGACAGGCAACCCTAGCACAGATACGCAGTATTTT